The 12 T cell receptor beta chains in this list originate from one sample, sequenced in a study of Ad26.COV2.S vaccination and SARS-CoV-2 variants. Treatment denoted: around 19 received Ad26.COV2.S at low or high dose, single or two shots; about 5 received placebo; per-sample allocation not given. Each sample was drawn 63 days after the first injection (of vaccine or placebo). TCRdb keeps only in-frame clones here, not all; method: immunoSEQ multiplex PCR. The table has hundreds of thousands of clones, more than 80% seen once. The material sequenced was peripheral blood, taken in a trial of Ad26.COV2.S vaccine versus placebo. Receptors were obtained from a person aged 18-65 years who received the Ad26.COV2.S COVID-19 vaccine or a placebo.

This rearrangement joins TRBV6-2 or TRBV6-3 to TRBJ2-1; 10 bases line up with TRBD1. The junction had 6 bases not matched to a gene; V was cut back by 4 bases and J by 3 bases. Looked up from germline, CDR1 is MNHEY and CDR2 is SVGEGT. This CDR3 is built from 16 residues. CDR3 bases: TGTGCCAGCAGTTCCCCCGGGACAGGGGTCTACAATGAGCAGTTCTTC. This gives the protein CASSSPGTGVYNEQFF.

The rearrangement links TRBV6-5 to TRBJ2-3; the match to TRBD1 covers 7 bases. Per germline, CDR1 MNHEY and CDR2 SVGAGI. This CDR3 has 13 residues. V gave up 6 bases and J gave up 6 bases; unmatched junction bases: 6. The CDR3 region has the DNA TGTGCCAGCAGGGTCGAGGGGGCGGATACGCAGTATTTT. Amino acids: CASRVEGADTQYF.

A note on this clone: The sample carries other DNA sequences with the same CDR3. This chain joins TRBV20-1 and TRBJ2-3; no firm D call. Germline V gene data show CDR1 as DFQATT and CDR2 as SNEGSKA (reference sequence). V was shortened by 3 bases and J by 6 bases, with 4 bases between the two germline ends. The CDR3 has 10 residues. The CDR3 sequence: CSASGDTQYF. The CDR3 nucleotides are TGCAGTGCTAGTGGCGATACGCAGTATTTT.

Remarks on this clone: Other DNA sequences within the sample encode an identical CDR3. The chain uses TRBV20-1 and TRBJ2-3; the D is unclear. Germline V gene data show CDR1 as DFQATT and CDR2 as SNEGSKA (reference sequence). V was pared by 4 bases and J by 6 bases, with 5 bases between. This CDR3 is built from 10 residues. CDR3 amino acids: CSATLDTQYF. In nucleotides, the CDR3 is TGCAGTGCTACCCTCGATACGCAGTATTTT.

This sequence joins TRBV2 and TRBJ2-6; unclear D gene. The CDR3 extends over 14 amino acids. CDR1 is SNHLY, CDR2 FYNNEI, per germline. V was trimmed by 4 bases and J by 2 bases, leaving 6 bases between them. The CDR3 coding sequence is TGTGCCAGCAGTGTGGGGACTGGGGCCAACGTCCTGACTTTC. This codes for CASSVGTGANVLTF. Using reference TRBV2 and TRBJ2-6 for the parts outside the CDR3, the full variable domain is EPEVTQTPSHQVTQMGQEVILRCVPISNHLYFYWYRQILGQKVEFLVSFYNNEISEKSEIFDDQFSVERPDGSNFTLKIRSTKLEDSAMYFCASSVGTGANVLTFGAGSRLTVL.

Here the CDR3 reads CASSHPTGTSAYNEQFF. The CDR3 bases are TGTGCCAGCAGCCACCCGACCGGGACTAGCGCCTACAATGAGCAGTTCTTC. V and J are TRBV4-2 and TRBJ2-1; 10 bases line up with TRBD2. After removal of 3 bases from V and 2 bases from J, the junction contained 7 bases not matched to a gene. The CDR3 has 17 amino acids. The germline CDR1 and CDR2 sequences are LGHNA and YNFKEQ.

This chain links TRBV18 with TRBJ2-5; TRBD1 matches 12 bases. Per germline, CDR1 KGHSH and CDR2 LQKENI. V was clipped by 2 bases and J by 4 bases; unmatched bases: 5. CDR3 length equals 16 residues. The CDR3 coding sequence is TGTGCCAGCTCACCATCCGGGACAGGGGGCAGAGAGACCCAGTACTTC. Translating it yields CASSPSGTGGRETQYF.

This sequence joins TRBV10-2 and TRBJ1-1; D possibly corresponds to TRBD1 (6 bases). Germline V CDR1 and CDR2: WSHSY, SAAADI. V was pared by 7 bases and J by 3 bases, with 12 bases between. The CDR3 is made up of 13 amino acids. CDR3 sequence (DNA): TGCGCCAGCACCAAACAGGGTTACACTGAAGCTTTCTTT. It yields the protein CASTKQGYTEAFF.

To note about this clone: The sample carries other DNA sequences with the same CDR3. This chain links TRBV18 with TRBJ1-1, with D hard to call. CDR3 length: 13 amino acids. CDR1 KGHSH and CDR2 LQKENI come from the germline V gene. V shed 3 bases and J shed 2 bases, with 7 bases lying between them. CDR3 nucleotides: TGTGCCAGCTCACCTACACTAAACACTGAAGCTTTCTTT. Translation gives CASSPTLNTEAFF.

V usage is TRBV5-6 and J usage is TRBJ2-2; 11 bases agree with TRBD2. V lost 4 bases to trimming and J lost 6 bases; unmatched junction nucleotides: 5. CDR1 and CDR2 (germline): SGHDT, YYEEEE. The CDR3 spans 15 residues. CDR3 bases: TGTGCCAGCAGCACTGGGACTAGCGGTCCCGGGGAGCTGTTTTTT. It translates to CASSTGTSGPGELFF.

The rearrangement links TRBV29-1 to TRBJ1-2, with TRBD1 as a possible D gene (5 bases). Germline loops: CDR1 SQVTM, CDR2 ANQGSEA. The CDR3 is 13 amino acids. V gave up 5 bases and J gave up 4 bases, with 14 bases separating them. The CDR3 loop reads CSVSPGWGYGYTF. For the CDR3, the DNA is TGCAGCGTTTCACCAGGGTGGGGCTATGGCTACACCTTC.

The rearrangement joins TRBV10-3 to TRBJ2-7; possibly TRBD1 or TRBD2 for D (5 bases each). The V end was cut by 6 bases, the J end by 3 bases, with 12 bases between. Germline V CDR1 and CDR2: ENHRY, SYGVKD. CDR3 length: 13 amino acids. This chain's CDR3 is CAIRLGTDYEQYF. The CDR3 DNA follows: TGTGCCATCAGGCTAGGGACGGACTACGAGCAGTACTTC.